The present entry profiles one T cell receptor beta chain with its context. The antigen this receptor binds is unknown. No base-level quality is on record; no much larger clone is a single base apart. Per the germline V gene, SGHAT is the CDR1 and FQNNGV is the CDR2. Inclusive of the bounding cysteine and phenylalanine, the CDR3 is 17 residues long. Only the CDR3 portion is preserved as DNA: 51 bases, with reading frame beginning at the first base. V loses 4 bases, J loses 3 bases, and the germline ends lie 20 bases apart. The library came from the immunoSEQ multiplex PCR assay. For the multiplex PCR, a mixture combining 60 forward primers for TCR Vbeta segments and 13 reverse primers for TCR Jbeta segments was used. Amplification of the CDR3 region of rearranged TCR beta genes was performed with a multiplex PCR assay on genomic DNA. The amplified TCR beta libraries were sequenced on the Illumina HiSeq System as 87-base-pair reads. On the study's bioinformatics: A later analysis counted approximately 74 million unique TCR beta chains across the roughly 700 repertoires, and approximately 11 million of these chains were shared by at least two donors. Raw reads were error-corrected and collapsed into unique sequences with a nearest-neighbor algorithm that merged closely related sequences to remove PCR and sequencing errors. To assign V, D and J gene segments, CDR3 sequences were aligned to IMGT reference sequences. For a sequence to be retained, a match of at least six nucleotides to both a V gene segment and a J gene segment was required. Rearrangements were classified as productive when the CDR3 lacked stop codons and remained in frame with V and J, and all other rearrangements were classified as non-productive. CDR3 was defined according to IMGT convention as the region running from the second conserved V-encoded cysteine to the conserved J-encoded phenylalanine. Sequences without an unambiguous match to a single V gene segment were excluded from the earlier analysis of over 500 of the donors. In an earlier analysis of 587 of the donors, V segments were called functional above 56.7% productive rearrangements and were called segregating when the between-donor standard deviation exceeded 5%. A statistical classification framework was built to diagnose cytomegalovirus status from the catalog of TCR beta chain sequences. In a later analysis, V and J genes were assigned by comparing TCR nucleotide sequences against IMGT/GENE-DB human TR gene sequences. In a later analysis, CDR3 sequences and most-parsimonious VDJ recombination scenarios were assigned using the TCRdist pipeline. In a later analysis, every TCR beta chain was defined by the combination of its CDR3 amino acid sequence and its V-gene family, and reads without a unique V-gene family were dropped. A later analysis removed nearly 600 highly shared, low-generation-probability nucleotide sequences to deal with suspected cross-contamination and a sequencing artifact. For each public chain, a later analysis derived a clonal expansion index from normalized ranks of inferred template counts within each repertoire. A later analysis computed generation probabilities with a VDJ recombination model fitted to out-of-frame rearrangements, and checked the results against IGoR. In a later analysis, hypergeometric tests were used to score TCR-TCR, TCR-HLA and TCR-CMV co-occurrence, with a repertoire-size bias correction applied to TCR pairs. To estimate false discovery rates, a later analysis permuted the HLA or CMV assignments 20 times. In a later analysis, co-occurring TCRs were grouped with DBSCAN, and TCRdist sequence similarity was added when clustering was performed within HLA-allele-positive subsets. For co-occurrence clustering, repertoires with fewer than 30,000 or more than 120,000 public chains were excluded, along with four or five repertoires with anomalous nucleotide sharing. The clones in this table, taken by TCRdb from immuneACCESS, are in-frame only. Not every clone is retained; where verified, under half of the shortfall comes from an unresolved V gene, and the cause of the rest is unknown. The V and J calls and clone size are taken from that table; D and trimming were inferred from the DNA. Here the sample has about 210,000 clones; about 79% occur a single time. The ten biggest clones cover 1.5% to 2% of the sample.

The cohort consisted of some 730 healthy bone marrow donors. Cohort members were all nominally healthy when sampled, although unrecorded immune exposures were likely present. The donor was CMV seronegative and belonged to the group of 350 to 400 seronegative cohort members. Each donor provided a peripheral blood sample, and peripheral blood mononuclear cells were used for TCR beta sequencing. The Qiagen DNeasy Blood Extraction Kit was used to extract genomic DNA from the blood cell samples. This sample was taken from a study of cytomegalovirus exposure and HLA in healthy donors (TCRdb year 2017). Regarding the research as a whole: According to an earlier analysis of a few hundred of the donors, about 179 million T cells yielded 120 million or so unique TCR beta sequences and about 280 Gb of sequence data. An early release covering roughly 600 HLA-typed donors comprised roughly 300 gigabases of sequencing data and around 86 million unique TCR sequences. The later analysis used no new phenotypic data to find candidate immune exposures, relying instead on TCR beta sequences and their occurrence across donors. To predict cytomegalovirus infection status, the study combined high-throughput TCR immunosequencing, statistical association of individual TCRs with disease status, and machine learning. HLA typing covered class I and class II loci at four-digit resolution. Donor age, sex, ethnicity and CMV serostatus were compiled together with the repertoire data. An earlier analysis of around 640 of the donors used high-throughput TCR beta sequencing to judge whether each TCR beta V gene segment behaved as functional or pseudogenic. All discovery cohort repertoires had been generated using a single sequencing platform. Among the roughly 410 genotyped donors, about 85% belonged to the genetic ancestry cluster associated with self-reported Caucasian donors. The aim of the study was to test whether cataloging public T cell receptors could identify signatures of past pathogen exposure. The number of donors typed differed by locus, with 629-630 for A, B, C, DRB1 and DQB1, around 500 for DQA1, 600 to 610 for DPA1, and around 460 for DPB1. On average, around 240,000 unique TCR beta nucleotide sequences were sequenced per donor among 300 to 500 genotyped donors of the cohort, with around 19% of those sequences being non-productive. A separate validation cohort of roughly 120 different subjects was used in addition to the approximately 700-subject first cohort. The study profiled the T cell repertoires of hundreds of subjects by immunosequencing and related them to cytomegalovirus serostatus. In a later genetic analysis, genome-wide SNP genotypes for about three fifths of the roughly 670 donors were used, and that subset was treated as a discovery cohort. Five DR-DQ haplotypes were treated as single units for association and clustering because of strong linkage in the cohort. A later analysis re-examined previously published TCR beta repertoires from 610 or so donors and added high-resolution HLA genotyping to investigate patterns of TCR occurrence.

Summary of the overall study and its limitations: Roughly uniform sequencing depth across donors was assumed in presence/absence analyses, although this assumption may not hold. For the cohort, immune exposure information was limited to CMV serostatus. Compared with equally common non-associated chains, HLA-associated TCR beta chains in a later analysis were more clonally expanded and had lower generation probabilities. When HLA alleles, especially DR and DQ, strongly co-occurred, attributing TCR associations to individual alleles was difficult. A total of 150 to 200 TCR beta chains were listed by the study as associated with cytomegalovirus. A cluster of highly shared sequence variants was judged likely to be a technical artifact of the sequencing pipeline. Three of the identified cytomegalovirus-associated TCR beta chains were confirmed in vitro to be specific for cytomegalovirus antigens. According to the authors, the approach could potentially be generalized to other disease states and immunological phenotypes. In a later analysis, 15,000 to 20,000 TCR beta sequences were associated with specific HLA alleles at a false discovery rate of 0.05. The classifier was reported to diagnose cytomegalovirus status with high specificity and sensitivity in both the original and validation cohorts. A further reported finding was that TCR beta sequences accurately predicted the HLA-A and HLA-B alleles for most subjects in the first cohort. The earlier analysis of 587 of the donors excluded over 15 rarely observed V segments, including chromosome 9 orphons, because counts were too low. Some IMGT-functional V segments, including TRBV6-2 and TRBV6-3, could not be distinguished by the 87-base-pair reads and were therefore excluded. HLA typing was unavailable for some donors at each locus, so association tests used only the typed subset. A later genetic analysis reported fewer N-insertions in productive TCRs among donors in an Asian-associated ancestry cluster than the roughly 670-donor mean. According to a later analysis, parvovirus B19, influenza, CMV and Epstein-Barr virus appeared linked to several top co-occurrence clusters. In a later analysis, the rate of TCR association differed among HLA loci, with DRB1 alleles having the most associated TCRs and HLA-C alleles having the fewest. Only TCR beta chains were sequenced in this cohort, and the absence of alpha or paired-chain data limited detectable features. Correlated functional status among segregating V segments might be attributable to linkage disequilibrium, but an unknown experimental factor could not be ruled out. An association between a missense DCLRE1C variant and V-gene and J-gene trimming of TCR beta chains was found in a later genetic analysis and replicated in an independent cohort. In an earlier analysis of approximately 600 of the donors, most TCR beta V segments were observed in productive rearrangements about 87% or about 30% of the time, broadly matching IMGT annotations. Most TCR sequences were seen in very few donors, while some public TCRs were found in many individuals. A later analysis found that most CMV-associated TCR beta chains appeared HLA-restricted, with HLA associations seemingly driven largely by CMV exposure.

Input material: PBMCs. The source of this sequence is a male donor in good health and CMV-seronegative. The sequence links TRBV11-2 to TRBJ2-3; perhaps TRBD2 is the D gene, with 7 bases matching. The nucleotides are TGTGCCAGCAGCTCCCCTTTAGGGGGGGTGGTGACAGATACGCAGTATTTT. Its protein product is CASSSPLGGVVTDTQYF.